This entry features one T cell receptor beta chain sequence. The sample is drawn from a study of blood T cell repertoires in COVID-19. In the study's own analysis: From reference gene primer amplification, estimates of nucleated cell counts were derived. Libraries were prepared by immunoSEQ multiplex PCR; TCRdb keeps only in-frame clonotypes and omits some of them. V and J calls and clone size follow that table, whereas D and trimming were derived from the DNA. The sample yields roughly 120,000 clones, 86% seen once. Per the germline V gene, CDR1 is SGHNT and CDR2 is YYREEE (reference sequence). This CDR3 contains 14 residues. Trimming stripped 4 bases from V and 5 bases from J, with 15 bases between.

The origin of this receptor is a man aged 40-49 years with acute or convalescent COVID-19. V is TRBV5-4 and J is TRBJ2-5; tentative D call: TRBD2 (5 bases). What was sequenced was peripheral blood. The CDR3 nucleotides read TGTGCCAGCAGCCAACAAGTCCCGGGGGAGACCCAGTACTTC. It specifies CASSQQVPGETQYF.